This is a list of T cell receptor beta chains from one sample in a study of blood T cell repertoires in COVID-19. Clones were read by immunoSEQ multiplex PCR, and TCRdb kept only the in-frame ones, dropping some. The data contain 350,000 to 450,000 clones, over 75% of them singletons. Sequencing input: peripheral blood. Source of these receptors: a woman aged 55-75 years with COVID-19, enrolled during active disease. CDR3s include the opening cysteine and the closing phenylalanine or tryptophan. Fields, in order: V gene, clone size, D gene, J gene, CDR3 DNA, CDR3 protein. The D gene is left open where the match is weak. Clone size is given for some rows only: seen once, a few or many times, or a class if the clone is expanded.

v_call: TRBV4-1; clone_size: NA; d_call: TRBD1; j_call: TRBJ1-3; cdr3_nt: TGCGCCAGCAGCCAGGGACAGGGTCCCCTCTCTGGAAACACCATATATTTT; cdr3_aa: CASSQGQGPLSGNTIYF
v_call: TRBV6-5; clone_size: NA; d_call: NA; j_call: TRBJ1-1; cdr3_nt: TGTGCCAGCAGATCCATAACAGGGTACACTGAAGCTTTCTTT; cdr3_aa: CASRSITGYTEAFF
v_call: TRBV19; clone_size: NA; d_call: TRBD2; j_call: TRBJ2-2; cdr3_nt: TGTGCCAGTAGTATAGTAGGACTAGCGAACACCGGGGAGCTGTTTTTT; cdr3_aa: CASSIVGLANTGELFF
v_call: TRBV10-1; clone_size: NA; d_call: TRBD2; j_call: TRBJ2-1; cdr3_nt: TGCGCCAGCAGCGTAACTAGCGGGGGGGCCGGTGAGCAGTTCTTC; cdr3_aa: CASSVTSGGAGEQFF
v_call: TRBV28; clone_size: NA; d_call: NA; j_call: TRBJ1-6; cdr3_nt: TGTGCCAGCAGTTGGCGGTCACCCCTCCACTTT; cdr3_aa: CASSWRSPLHF
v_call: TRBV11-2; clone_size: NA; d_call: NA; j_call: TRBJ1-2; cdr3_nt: TGTGCCAGCGGTGCGGTCTATGGCTACACCTTC; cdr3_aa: CASGAVYGYTF
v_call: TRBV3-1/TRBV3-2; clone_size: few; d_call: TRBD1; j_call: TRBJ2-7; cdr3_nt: TGTGCCAGCAGCCCACAGGGGAACTCCTACGAGCAGTACTTC; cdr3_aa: CASSPQGNSYEQYF
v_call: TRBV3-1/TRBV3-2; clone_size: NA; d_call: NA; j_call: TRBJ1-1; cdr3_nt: TGTGCCAGCAGTCGGACAGAGAACACTGAAGCTTTCTTT; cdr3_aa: CASSRTENTEAFF
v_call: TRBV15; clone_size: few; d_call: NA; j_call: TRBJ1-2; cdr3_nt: TGTGCCACCAGCAGAGATCTAGGGAGCTATGGCTACACCTTC; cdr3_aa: CATSRDLGSYGYTF
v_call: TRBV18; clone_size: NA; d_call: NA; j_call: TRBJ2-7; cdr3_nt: TGTGCCAGCTCACCATCCCGGACAGCAAGATACGAGCAGTACTTC; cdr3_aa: CASSPSRTARYEQYF
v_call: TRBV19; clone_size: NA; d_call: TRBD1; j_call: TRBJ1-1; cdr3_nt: TGTGCCAGTAGTATGGGACAGGTAAGGGCTGAAGCTTTCTTT; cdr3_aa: CASSMGQVRAEAFF
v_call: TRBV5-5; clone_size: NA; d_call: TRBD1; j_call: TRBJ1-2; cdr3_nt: TGTGCCAGCAGCTCGACAGGGTTAGGTTATGGCTACACCTTC; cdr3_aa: CASSSTGLGYGYTF